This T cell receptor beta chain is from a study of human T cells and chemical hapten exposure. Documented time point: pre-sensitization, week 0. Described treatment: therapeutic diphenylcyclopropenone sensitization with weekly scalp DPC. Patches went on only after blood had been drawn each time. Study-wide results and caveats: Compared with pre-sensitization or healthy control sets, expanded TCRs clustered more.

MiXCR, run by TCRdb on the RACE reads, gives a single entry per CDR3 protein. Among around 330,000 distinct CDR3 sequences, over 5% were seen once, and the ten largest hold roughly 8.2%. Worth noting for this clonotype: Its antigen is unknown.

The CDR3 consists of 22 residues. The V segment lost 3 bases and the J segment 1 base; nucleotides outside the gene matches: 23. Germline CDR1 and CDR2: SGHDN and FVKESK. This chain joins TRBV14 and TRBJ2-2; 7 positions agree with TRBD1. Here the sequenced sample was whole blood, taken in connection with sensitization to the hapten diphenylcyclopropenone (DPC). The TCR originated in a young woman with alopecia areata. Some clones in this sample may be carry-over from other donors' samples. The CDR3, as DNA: TGTGCCAGCAGCCAGAATGGGACAGTCGGTATATTTCTTTTACGGAACACCGGGGAGCTGTTTTTT. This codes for CASSQNGTVGIFLLRNTGELFF.